This T cell receptor (beta chain) was documented in a study of post-analysis software for immune sequencing data. Comments on this clonotype: Its specificity is unknown.

General study points: Patients showed TRBV5-6, TRBV5-1 and TRBV20-1 among a few TRBV segments more frequent than in controls.

Libraries were made from TCR beta cDNA, and they carried unique molecular identifiers. Out of roughly 0.85 to 11 million T cells, a few hundred thousand cDNA molecules were generated. TCRdb processed the PCR reads anew with MiXCR; each CDR3 protein has one entry. The sample consists of roughly 580,000 distinct CDR3 sequences, about 44% of them appearing once. Between the trimmed V and J ends, which lost 6 bases and 7 bases, there was a span of 22 bases. Germline V gives CDR1 SGHAT, CDR2 FQNNGV. This CDR3 spans 16 amino acids. The TCR sequence derives from a girl aged 10 to 17 with multiple sclerosis. The chain links TRBV11-2 to TRBJ2-1; a weak D match, TRBD1 (5 bases). The sequencing input was blood. CDR3 amino acids: CASRYLRGPPGNEQFF. The CDR3 DNA reads as TGTGCCAGCAGGTACCTGCGAGGACCACCAGGGAATGAGCAGTTCTTC.